These 25 T cell receptor beta chains were sequenced from one sample in a study of blood T cell repertoires in COVID-19. Data came from immunoSEQ multiplex PCR; TCRdb stores just in-frame clones and leaves some out. The sample yields about 400,000 clones, approximately 88% seen once. Sequenced: peripheral blood. All receptors derive from a man aged 40-50 years with acute or convalescent COVID-19.

The gene calls are TRBV3-1 (or the pseudogene TRBV3-2) and TRBJ2-2; D might be TRBD2 (6 bases). Between the trimmed V and J ends, which lost 4 bases and 2 bases, there was a span of 14 bases. CDR1 and CDR2 (germline): LGHDT, YNNKEL (reference sequence). The CDR3 spans 16 residues. CDR3 amino acids: CASSLGSSGNTGELFF. The CDR3 DNA is TGTGCCAGCAGCCTTGGGAGTAGCGGTAACACCGGGGAGCTGTTTTTT.

The chain links TRBV5-1 to TRBJ2-7; 12 nucleotides agree with TRBD2. The CDR3 totals 16 residues. The trim removed 4 bases at V and 4 bases at J, leaving 9 bases unmatched. Looked up from germline, CDR1 is SGHRS and CDR2 is YFSETQ. DNA for the CDR3: TGCGCCAGCAGCCAGGGGACTAGCGGGCCTAGTTACGAGCAGTACTTC. As protein: CASSQGTSGPSYEQYF.

The CDR3 here is CASRDRGRREKLFF. In nucleotides, the CDR3 is TGTGCCAGCAGAGACAGGGGGCGGCGCGAAAAACTGTTTTTT. The chain uses TRBV6-5 and TRBJ1-4; 10 bases are a match to TRBD1. V lost 6 bases to trimming and J lost 8 bases; unmatched junction nucleotides: 6. Germline V gives CDR1 MNHEY, CDR2 SVGAGI. This CDR3 spans 14 amino acids.

The V and J genes are TRBV28 and TRBJ1-4; the match to TRBD1 covers 8 bases. Looked up from germline, CDR1 is MDHEN and CDR2 is SYDVKM. The CDR3 covers 15 residues. Losses at the gene ends were 5 bases for V and 7 bases for J; bases not matched to a gene: 9. CDR3 region: CASSPATGASEKLFF. The CDR3, as DNA: TGTGCCAGCAGTCCTGCGACAGGGGCGAGTGAAAAACTGTTTTTT.

The chain is built from TRBV6-6 and TRBJ2-7; a weak D match, TRBD2 (7 bases). The CDR3 is 13 residues long. Per the germline V gene, CDR1 is MNHNY and CDR2 is SVGAGI (reference sequence). Deletions cut 7 bases from V and 4 bases from J, with 14 bases between. As DNA, the CDR3 is TGTGCCAGCATATCCGGGGGGCGTTACGAGCAGTACTTC. Its protein product is CASISGGRYEQYF.

The chain has TRBV11-3 and TRBJ1-1; D gene ambiguous. V shed 5 bases and J shed 1 base, with 8 bases lying between them. The CDR3 runs 13 residues. Germline CDR1 and CDR2: SGHNT and YENEEA. This CDR3 reads CASSRGANTEAFF. DNA for the CDR3: TGTGCCAGCAGCCGGGGTGCGAACACTGAAGCTTTCTTT.

The V and J genes are TRBV5-1 and TRBJ2-5; TRBD2 matches 7 bases. J lost 2 bases, V lost 1 base, and 5 bases had no gene match. Germline assignment: CDR1 SGHRS and CDR2 YFSETQ. The CDR3 runs 15 residues. The CDR3 nucleotides read TGCGCCAGCAGCTTGCAGAGCGGGAATCAAGAGACCCAGTACTTC. Translating gives CASSLQSGNQETQYF.

The J gene is TRBJ1-2, the V gene TRBV5-1; D gene unclear. V dropped 4 bases and J dropped 6 bases, with 22 bases sitting between them. CDR1 is SGHRS, CDR2 YFSETQ, per germline. This CDR3 has 16 amino acids. CDR3 sequence: CASSPQASSELNGYTF. DNA for the CDR3: TGCGCCAGCAGCCCGCAGGCCTCATCGGAACTGAATGGCTACACCTTC.

CDR3 amino acids: CASSLEGKAYNEQFF. CDR3 DNA: TGTGCCAGCAGCTTAGAGGGGAAGGCCTACAATGAGCAGTTCTTC. The chain links TRBV13 to TRBJ2-1, with D tentatively TRBD1 (5 bases). Trimming stripped 1 base from V and 2 bases from J, with 9 bases between. This CDR3 has 15 amino acids. Looked up from germline, CDR1 is PRHDT and CDR2 is FYEKMQ (reference sequence). The full variable domain, with the rest looked up from reference TRBV13 and TRBJ2-1, is AAGVIQSPRHLIKEKRETATLKCYPIPRHDTVYWYQQGPGQDPQFLISFYEKMQSDKGSIPDRFSAQQFSDYHSELNMSSLELGDSALYFCASSLEGKAYNEQFFGPGTRLTVL.

The gene calls are TRBV2 and TRBJ2-1; 14 bases map to TRBD2. V was clipped by 10 bases and J by 0 bases; unmatched bases: 14. The CDR3 is made up of 19 amino acids. Germline V gene sequence: CDR1 SNHLY, CDR2 FYNNEI. CDR3 DNA sequence: TGTGCCACCTTAAAATCGGGACTAGCGGGGGTAAGCTCCTACAATGAGCAGTTCTTC. The encoded protein is CATLKSGLAGVSSYNEQFF.

This rearrangement joins TRBV7-2 to TRBJ2-5; D not certain. The CDR3 totals 14 residues. CDR1 and CDR2 (germline): SGHTA, FQGNSA. V gave up 1 base and J gave up 7 bases, with 13 bases separating them. DNA for the CDR3: TGTGCCAGCAGCTTAGGAACAGTCAAGATGACCCAGTACTTC. Protein: CASSLGTVKMTQYF. Based on the CDR3 plus reference TRBV7-2 and TRBJ2-5, the full variable domain is GAGVSQSPSNKVTEKGKDVELRCDPISGHTALYWYRQSLGQGLEFLIYFQGNSAPDKSGLPSDRFSAERTGGSVSTLTIQRTQQEDSAVYLCASSLGTVKMTQYFGPGTRLLVL.

About this clone itself: Other DNA sequences in this specimen translate into the identical CDR3. The rearrangement links TRBV18 to TRBJ1-4, with TRBD1 matching over 8 bases. Germline assignment: CDR1 KGHSH and CDR2 LQKENI. The CDR3 consists of 16 residues. Trimming took 3 bases from V and 0 from J; bases not matched to a gene: 3. The CDR3 DNA is TGTGCCAGCTCACCCGGACAGGGTGCAACTAATGAAAAACTGTTTTTT. Translated, it gives CASSPGQGATNEKLFF. Drawing the rest from reference TRBV18 and TRBJ1-4, the complete variable domain is NAGVMQNPRHLVRRRGQEARLRCSPMKGHSHVYWYRQLPEEGLKFMVYLQKENIIDESGMPKERFSAEFPKEGPSILRIQQVVRGDSAAYFCASSPGQGATNEKLFFGSGTQLSVL.

The genes are TRBV6-6 and TRBJ1-5; TRBD1 matches at 7 bases. The trim removed 6 bases at V and 8 bases at J, leaving 7 bases unmatched. The CDR3 covers 13 residues. Germline V gene lookup returns CDR1 MNHNY and CDR2 SVGAGI (reference sequence). The CDR3 protein is CASRAPTGKPQHF. The CDR3 bases are TGTGCCAGCAGAGCGCCGACAGGGAAGCCCCAGCATTTT.

The rearrangement uses TRBV5-1 and TRBJ2-5; 8 bases map to TRBD1. CDR3 length equals 14 residues. Germline trimming cut 3 bases from V and 4 bases from J; bases unmatched to any gene: 5. The germline V gene encodes CDR1 SGHRS and CDR2 YFSETQ. CDR3 amino acids: CASSSRTGRETQYF. CDR3 sequence (DNA): TGCGCCAGCAGCTCCCGGACAGGGAGAGAGACCCAGTACTTC. Using reference TRBV5-1 and TRBJ2-5 for the parts outside the CDR3, the full variable domain is KAGVTQTPRYLIKTRGQQVTLSCSPISGHRSVSWYQQTPGQGLQFLFEYFSETQRNKGNFPGRFSGRQFSNSRSEMNVSTLELGDSALYLCASSSRTGRETQYFGPGTRLLVL.

This chain uses TRBV19 with TRBJ2-4; possible D gene TRBD1, 5 bases. The germline V and J ends were trimmed by 6 bases and 0 bases, with 12 bases remaining between them. CDR3 size: 15 residues. Per germline, CDR1 LNHDA and CDR2 SQIVND (reference sequence). The CDR3 spells CASSSGHLAKNIQYF. For the CDR3, the DNA is TGTGCCAGTAGCTCCGGACACTTAGCCAAAAACATTCAGTACTTC.

This clone was counted a few times. This rearrangement joins TRBV6-4 to TRBJ2-2, with a weak D call TRBD1 (6 bases). Trimming pared 2 bases from V and 3 bases from J, leaving 10 bases between. In germline, CDR1 is MRHNA, CDR2 SNTAGT. The CDR3 is 15 amino acids. The CDR3 DNA reads as TGTGCCAGCAGTGACCTGGGGGCCGACACCGGGGAGCTGTTTTTT. It encodes CASSDLGADTGELFF.

In its sample, this clone was seen once. V and J are TRBV4-2 and TRBJ2-7, with 10 bases matching TRBD1. The CDR3 consists of 15 residues. The J segment lost 4 bases and the V segment lost 4 bases, leaving 7 bases of the junction unmatched. Germline V gene data show CDR1 as LGHNA and CDR2 as YNFKEQ. CDR3 loop: CASSLEDRGLYEQYF. CDR3 sequence (DNA): TGTGCCAGCAGCCTAGAAGACAGGGGGCTATACGAGCAGTACTTC.

The chain employs TRBV5-1 and TRBJ1-1, with TRBD1 matching over 7 bases. The germline gives CDR1 SGHRS, CDR2 YFSETQ. The J segment lost 7 bases and the V segment lost 0 bases, leaving 3 bases of the junction unmatched. CDR3 length: 13 amino acids. The DNA for the CDR3 is TGCGCCAGCAGCTTGGCCCAGGGGGGTGAAGCTTTCTTT. Amino acids: CASSLAQGGEAFF.

The V gene is TRBV28, the J gene TRBJ1-2; no firm D call. Germline CDR1 MDHEN, CDR2 SYDVKM. V shed 2 bases and J shed 1 base, with 8 bases lying between them. The CDR3 is 14 residues long. In DNA, the CDR3 is TGTGCCAGCAGTTTACGCCCGGTTAACTATGGCTACACCTTC. Amino acid sequence: CASSLRPVNYGYTF.

This chain links TRBV7-9 with TRBJ2-3, with 8 bases aligning to TRBD1. Germline V gene sequence: CDR1 SEHNR, CDR2 FQNEAQ (reference sequence). Germline trimming cut 6 bases from V and 2 bases from J; bases unmatched to any gene: 10. The CDR3 consists of 16 residues. CDR3 nucleotides: TGTGCCAGCAGGTTTACAGGGGGAACACACACAGATACGCAGTATTTT. Amino acid sequence: CASRFTGGTHTDTQYF.

V and J are TRBV27 and TRBJ2-3; a weak D match, TRBD1 (5 bases). The CDR3 is made up of 16 amino acids. Trimming stripped 4 bases from V and 5 bases from J, with 19 bases between. Looked up from germline, CDR1 is MNHEY and CDR2 is SMNVEV (reference sequence). The CDR3 here is CASSSPIQVRKDTQYF. The CDR3, as DNA: TGTGCCAGCAGTTCGCCAATACAGGTCCGCAAAGATACGCAGTATTTT.

The gene calls are TRBV10-3 and TRBJ2-2; 9 bases line up with TRBD1. Unmatched junction bases numbered 8, after V lost 2 bases and J lost 4 bases. This CDR3 is built from 17 residues. Germline values: CDR1 ENHRY, CDR2 SYGVKD. The CDR3 reads CAISEDRTGVGTGELFF. CDR3 nucleotides: TGTGCCATCAGTGAGGATCGGACAGGGGTTGGCACCGGGGAGCTGTTTTTT.

The J gene is TRBJ1-2, the V gene TRBV29-1; 9 nucleotides agree with TRBD1. The CDR3 loop spans 13 amino acids. Trimming cost V 5 bases and J 5 bases; bases outside gene matches: 6. Germline CDR1 reads SQVTM; CDR2 reads ANQGSEA. DNA for the CDR3: TGCAGCGTTACAGGGGGCTTAAAGTATGGCTACACCTTC. Protein: CSVTGGLKYGYTF. Together with reference TRBV29-1 and TRBJ1-2, the CDR3 gives the full variable domain: SAVISQKPSRDICQRGTSLTIQCQVDSQVTMMFWYRQQPGQSLTLIATANQGSEATYESGFVIDKFPISRPNLTFSTLTVSNMSPEDSSIYLCSVTGGLKYGYTFGSGTRLTVV.

This clone was seen only once. This chain connects TRBV5-1 to TRBJ2-7, with TRBD1 matching 7 bases. CDR1 is SGHRS and CDR2 is YFSETQ in the germline V gene. V shed 3 bases, J shed 1 base, and the junction held 4 bases outside the gene matches. This CDR3 comprises 14 residues. The CDR3 is CASSSGGSSYEQYF. CDR3 bases: TGCGCCAGCAGCTCAGGGGGATCTTCCTACGAGCAGTACTTC.

The gene calls are TRBV30 and TRBJ2-3; 10 bases align to TRBD1. The trim removed 4 bases at V and 3 bases at J, leaving 4 bases unmatched. Germline V gives CDR1 GTSNPN, CDR2 SVGIG (reference sequence). The CDR3 runs 14 residues. CDR3 sequence: CAWTDRGRTDTQYF. As DNA, the CDR3 is TGTGCCTGGACAGACAGGGGGCGAACAGATACGCAGTATTTT.